These T cell receptor beta chains were read from a single sample in a study of cytomegalovirus exposure and HLA in healthy donors. TCRdb's copy holds only in-frame clones and misses some; the assay was immunoSEQ multiplex PCR. Among tens of thousands of clones, about nine tenths were seen once, and the ten largest hold approximately 2%. Sample: PBMCs. Source of these receptors: a man younger than 40 in good health and CMV-seronegative. Both conserved end residues are part of each CDR3. The order of the fields is V gene, J gene, CDR3 protein.

v_call: TRBV29-1
j_call: TRBJ2-1
cdr3_aa: CSVAWSQRQRNEQFF

v_call: TRBV6-1
j_call: TRBJ2-5
cdr3_aa: CASSQGVQETQYF

v_call: TRBV7-2
j_call: TRBJ1-5
cdr3_aa: CASSPSRAAGQPQHF

v_call: TRBV19
j_call: TRBJ2-1
cdr3_aa: CASSIDSGIYNEQFF

v_call: TRBV25-1
j_call: TRBJ2-1
cdr3_aa: CASSDLTGYNEQFF

v_call: TRBV13
j_call: TRBJ2-7
cdr3_aa: CASSLDREQYF

v_call: TRBV5-4
j_call: TRBJ2-2
cdr3_aa: CASSWAGTRSTGELFF

v_call: TRBV5-1
j_call: TRBJ1-4
cdr3_aa: CASSLEYSGDEKLFF

v_call: TRBV5-1
j_call: TRBJ2-1
cdr3_aa: CASSHNNEQFF

v_call: TRBV27
j_call: TRBJ1-3
cdr3_aa: CARFQGTGNTIYF

v_call: TRBV2
j_call: TRBJ2-3
cdr3_aa: CASSGRELGTDTQYF

v_call: TRBV6-6
j_call: TRBJ2-6
cdr3_aa: CASTTRGANVLTF

v_call: TRBV7-9
j_call: TRBJ2-7
cdr3_aa: CASDRLGQPRGLEQYF

v_call: TRBV6-5
j_call: TRBJ2-2
cdr3_aa: CASSWTGGNTGELFF

v_call: TRBV5-5
j_call: TRBJ1-4
cdr3_aa: CASSLGQPGEKLFF

v_call: TRBV7-9
j_call: TRBJ2-3
cdr3_aa: CASSLWEGQDTQYF

v_call: TRBV6-5
j_call: TRBJ2-1
cdr3_aa: CASSLVSGGGHEQFF

v_call: TRBV30
j_call: TRBJ1-3
cdr3_aa: CAWGRDRGGTIYF

v_call: TRBV6-5
j_call: TRBJ2-3
cdr3_aa: CASSASGGADTQYF

v_call: TRBV11-2
j_call: TRBJ1-3
cdr3_aa: CASSFGTGDGNTIYF

v_call: TRBV2
j_call: TRBJ2-1
cdr3_aa: CAYTGTAYNEQFF

v_call: TRBV18
j_call: TRBJ1-1
cdr3_aa: CASSPSTGGETEAFF

v_call: TRBV7-3
j_call: TRBJ1-1
cdr3_aa: CASSTPGEYTEAFF